A single sample is the source of the 5 T cell receptor beta chains below, sequenced in a study of cytomegalovirus exposure and HLA in healthy donors. The PCR was carried out with 60 Vbeta primers and 13 Jbeta primers. Clones were sequenced by immunoSEQ multiplex PCR, and TCRdb holds only the in-frame ones, with some missing. In the table there are approximately 100,000 clones, 60% to 85% of which are singletons. Sequenced material: PBMCs. Every receptor here comes from a female donor in good health and CMV-seropositive.

The chain has TRBV28 and TRBJ1-1, with D unresolved. Germline loops: CDR1 MDHEN, CDR2 SYDVKM. The CDR3 consists of 12 residues. The ends were cut back, 1 base at V and 7 bases at J, with 7 bases in the middle. CDR3: CASSLLRLEAFF. The CDR3 nucleotides read TGTGCCAGCAGTTTATTGCGGCTTGAAGCTTTCTTT.

The chain has TRBV18 and TRBJ1-5; 9 nucleotides align to TRBD1. The CDR3 is made up of 15 amino acids. Per germline, CDR1 KGHSH and CDR2 LQKENI. After removal of 2 bases from V and 7 bases from J, the junction contained 6 bases not matched to a gene. DNA of the CDR3: TGTGCCAGCTCACCATTTGGGACAGGGAACCAGCCCCAGCATTTT. Protein sequence: CASSPFGTGNQPQHF.

The chain's CDR3 is CASSSPGQNTGELFF. DNA for the CDR3: TGCGCCAGCAGCTCCCCGGGACAGAACACCGGGGAGCTGTTTTTT. The chain joins TRBV5-1 to TRBJ2-2; maybe TRBD1 (6 bases). Germline assignment: CDR1 SGHRS and CDR2 YFSETQ. CDR3 length: 15 residues. V lost 3 bases to trimming and J lost 1 base, with 10 bases between them.

The chain carries TRBV4-2 and TRBJ2-1, with TRBD1 as a possible D gene (5 bases). This CDR3 is built from 14 residues. Trimming cost V 0 bases and J 9 bases, with 12 bases left between them. Germline V gives CDR1 LGHNA, CDR2 YNFKEQ. The CDR3: CASSQDPEGVEQFF. CDR3 DNA: TGTGCCAGCAGCCAAGATCCAGAAGGGGTTGAGCAGTTCTTC.

About this clone: A read error may produce the germline difference seen at one junction end. V usage is TRBV30 and J usage is TRBJ1-2, with a possible D match to TRBD1 (5 bases). Germline CDR1 GTSNPN, CDR2 SVGIG (reference sequence). This CDR3 contains 12 residues. The CDR3 coding sequence is TGTGCCTGCGGGCTGGGGCCCCTTATCAGCTCCTTC. Amino acid sequence: CACGLGPLISSF.